What follows are 5 T cell receptor beta chains derived from one specimen sequenced in a study of identical twins. Each CDR3 protein is one row after TCRdb ran MiXCR on the 5' RACE reads. The sample gives 500,000 to 550,000 distinct CDR3 sequences, around 24% of which show up once; 0.45% to 0.5% is in the top ten. A further study also used this sample, focusing on yellow fever vaccine responses in identical twins.

The sample consisted of CD4+ T cells sorted from blood. These receptors were taken from a woman under 30 in good health.

The chain has TRBV28 and TRBJ2-7; TRBD1 matches 11 bases. The CDR3 is 16 amino acids. Germline values: CDR1 MDHEN, CDR2 SYDVKM. J gave up 3 bases and V 3 bases, and 7 bases lay outside the gene matches. The CDR3 here is CASSFSGQGAFYEQYF. For the CDR3, the DNA is TGTGCCAGCAGTTTCAGTGGACAGGGGGCTTTCTACGAGCAGTACTTC.

This clonotype was observed a single time. V gene TRBV12-3 or TRBV12-4 combines with J gene TRBJ2-1; TRBD2 aligns across 11 bases. The CDR3 consists of 15 residues. V shed 6 bases, J shed 5 bases, and the junction held 6 bases outside the gene matches. The CDR3 loop reads CASRSGTSGNNEQFF. CDR3 sequence (DNA): TGTGCCAGCAGAAGCGGGACTAGCGGAAACAATGAGCAGTTCTTC.

Only a few counts were recorded for this clonotype. This rearrangement joins TRBV24-1 to TRBJ1-1; no clear D. The CDR3 sequence is 12 residues long. Trimming cost V 2 bases and J 1 base, with 1 base left between them. Germline V gene data show CDR1 as KGHDR and CDR2 as SFDVKD. The CDR3 nucleotides read TGTGCCACCAGTGATTCGAACACTGAAGCTTTCTTT. Translation gives CATSDSNTEAFF.

A few counts support this clonotype. The rearrangement joins TRBV12-3 or TRBV12-4 to TRBJ2-7; D call uncertain. This CDR3 spans 14 amino acids. V was trimmed by 6 bases and J by 3 bases, leaving 15 bases between them. The CDR3 protein is CASSIRAANYEQYF. The CDR3 bases are TGTGCCAGCAGCATTCGGGCAGCCAACTACGAGCAGTACTTC.

The chain recombines TRBV6-4 with TRBJ2-1; TRBD2 might be the D (5 bases). Germline V gene lookup returns CDR1 MRHNA and CDR2 SNTAGT. V was clipped by 6 bases and J by 7 bases, with 13 bases between them. This CDR3 contains 13 residues. The CDR3 DNA is TGTGCCAGCAGCGCTGGAGGATGGAATGAGCAGTTCTTC. It translates to CASSAGGWNEQFF.